Following are 18 T cell receptor beta chains from one sample sequenced in a study of Graves' ophthalmopathy and Graves' hyperthyroidism. Amplification targeted the TCR beta CDR3 regions, with RNA transcripts as the source material. HTBI-primed first-round RT-PCR preceded second-round multiplex PCR. TCRdb redid the calling of the multiplex PCR reads with MiXCR, one entry per CDR3 protein. Here the sample spans about 740,000 distinct CDR3 sequences, approximately 40% being singletons. The sequencing input was peripheral blood. The receptors derive from an adult man with Graves' ophthalmopathy.

There are a few counts of this clonotype. J is TRBJ1-1 and V is TRBV20-1; 7 nucleotides agree with TRBD1. The CDR3 consists of 12 residues. Germline V gene sequence: CDR1 DFQATT, CDR2 SNEGSKA (reference sequence). With 5 bases clipped from V and 4 bases from J, the junction kept 4 bases outside the gene matches. CDR3 loop: CSADRDATEAFF. CDR3 in DNA: TGCAGTGCTGACAGGGATGCCACTGAAGCTTTCTTT.

With respect to this clonotype: This may come from a read error, since a much larger clone is one base off. The chain is built from TRBV11-2 and TRBJ2-2; D ambiguous. V lost 4 bases to trimming and J lost 0 bases, with 12 bases between them. CDR1 SGHAT and CDR2 FQNNGV come from the germline V gene. The CDR3 spans 16 residues. The CDR3 coding sequence is TGTGCCAGCAGCTCGGACGGGCCGACGAACACCGGGGAGCTGTTTTTT. It specifies CASSSDGPTNTGELFF. Using reference TRBV11-2 and TRBJ2-2 for the parts outside the CDR3, the full variable domain is EAGVAQSPRYKIIEKRQSVAFWCNPISGHATLYWYQQILGQGPKLLIQFQNNGVVDDSQLPKDRFSAERLKGVDSTLKIQPAKLEDSAVYLCASSSDGPTNTGELFFGEGSRLTVL.

J is TRBJ2-7 and V is TRBV25-1, with TRBD2 as a possible D gene (6 bases). The CDR3 extends over 14 amino acids. CDR1 and CDR2 (germline): MGHDK, SYGVNS. Trimming cost V 6 bases and J 3 bases, with 15 bases left between them. The CDR3 DNA sequence: TGTGCCAGCAGAGCCTCCGGGACTCGCTACGAGCAGTACTTC. Encoded protein: CASRASGTRYEQYF.

Only a few counts were recorded for this clonotype. CDR3 bases: TGTGCCAGCAGCTTGAAAGTGTTCGGGGGGTCCCAAGAGACCCAGTACTTC. Translation: CASSLKVFGGSQETQYF. The V gene is TRBV7-2, the J gene TRBJ2-5; 7 bases map to TRBD2. The CDR3 sequence is 17 residues long. V was clipped by 3 bases and J by 1 base; unmatched bases: 11. From germline, CDR1 is SGHTA and CDR2 FQGNSA.

V gene TRBV7-6 combines with J gene TRBJ2-1; 11 nucleotides agree with TRBD1. Trimming at V came to 6 bases and at J to 8 bases, leaving 12 bases not matched to a gene. This CDR3 region has 16 residues. Germline V gene sequence: CDR1 SGHVS, CDR2 FNYEAQ. The CDR3 is CASSSWTGGAYDEQFF. The CDR3 bases are TGTGCCAGCAGTTCCTGGACAGGGGGCGCTTACGATGAGCAGTTCTTC. Full variable domain (missing parts from reference TRBV7-6 and TRBJ2-1): GAGVSQSPRYKVTKRGQDVALRCDPISGHVSLYWYRQALGQGPEFLTYFNYEAQQDKSGLPNDRFSAERPEGSISTLTIQRTEQRDSAMYRCASSSWTGGAYDEQFFGPGTRLTVL.

Many counts were recorded for this clonotype. The chain joins TRBV7-2 to TRBJ1-1, with no clear D. The germline V gene encodes CDR1 SGHTA and CDR2 FQGNSA. V was pared by 5 bases and J by 4 bases, with 11 bases between. This CDR3 region has 13 residues. The CDR3 sequence: CASSPAAVTEAFF. CDR3 DNA sequence: TGTGCCAGCAGCCCCGCGGCAGTCACTGAAGCTTTCTTT.

This clonotype appeared a few times. This chain joins TRBV19 and TRBJ1-1, with 7 nucleotides matching TRBD1. The CDR3 extends over 14 amino acids. Germline V gene data show CDR1 as LNHDA and CDR2 as SQIVND (reference sequence). With V trimmed by 7 bases and J by 1 base, 6 bases remained unmatched. The DNA of the CDR3 is TGTGCCAGTACCCTAGGGACAGCGAACACTGAAGCTTTCTTT. As protein: CASTLGTANTEAFF. Based on the CDR3 plus reference TRBV19 and TRBJ1-1, the full variable domain is DGGITQSPKYLFRKEGQNVTLSCEQNLNHDAMYWYRQDPGQGLRLIYYSQIVNDFQKGDIAEGYSVSREKKESFPLTVTSAQKNPTAFYLCASTLGTANTEAFFGQGTRLTVV.

This clonotype was seen repeatedly, ten times or more. The V call is TRBV29-1, the J call TRBJ2-7, with TRBD2 matching 7 bases. Trimming at V came to 7 bases and at J to 1 base, leaving 7 bases not matched to a gene. The CDR3 totals 13 residues. Germline V CDR1 and CDR2: SQVTM, ANQGSEA. The CDR3 loop is CSAGGRRSYEQYF. The CDR3 DNA sequence: TGCAGCGCGGGGGGTCGTCGGTCCTACGAGCAGTACTTC.

This clonotype was seen many times. V is TRBV5-1 and J is TRBJ2-6, with 8 positions matching TRBD2. Per the germline V gene, CDR1 is SGHRS and CDR2 is YFSETQ. CDR3 size: 18 residues. The V segment lost 0 bases and the J segment 0 bases; nucleotides outside the gene matches: 5. CDR3 nucleotides: TGCGCCAGCAGCTTGGCCGGGGGGGACCACTCTGGGGCCAACGTCCTGACTTTC. Protein: CASSLAGGDHSGANVLTF.

In regard to this clonotype: One junction end does not reproduce the germline sequence, and a read error may be involved. The rearrangement links TRBV10-3 to TRBJ1-3, with 7 bases fitting TRBD1. Germline V gene lookup returns CDR1 ENHRY and CDR2 SYGVKD. This CDR3 region has 16 residues. CDR3 loop: CASSRQGQTSGNTIYF. The CDR3 nucleotides are TGTGCCAGCAGTCGACAGGGACAAACCTCTGGAAACACCATATATTTT.

This clonotype was detected many times. This rearrangement joins TRBV15 to TRBJ1-1; 7 bases map to TRBD1. V lost 0 bases and J lost 4; bases outside the gene matches: 11. Germline lookup yields CDR1 LNHNV and CDR2 YYDKDF (reference sequence). CDR3 length: 17 amino acids. In DNA form, the CDR3 reads TGTGCCACCAGCAGAGATAGATGGCAGGGGGTTCGCACTGAAGCTTTCTTT. Amino acid sequence: CATSRDRWQGVRTEAFF.

This clonotype has a handful of counts. The chain joins TRBV2 to TRBJ1-2; 7 bases agree with TRBD1. CDR3 length: 15 amino acids. In germline, CDR1 is SNHLY, CDR2 FYNNEI. Trimming took 5 bases from V and 4 from J; bases not matched to a gene: 10. In DNA form, the CDR3 reads TGTGCCAGCAGTTATTTACGACAGGGACCCTATGGCTACACCTTC. As protein: CASSYLRQGPYGYTF.

The chain combines TRBV20-1 with TRBJ2-7; D perhaps matches TRBD2 (6 bases). This CDR3 contains 16 residues. Trimming cost V 5 bases and J 6 bases, with 26 bases left between them. Germline loops: CDR1 DFQATT, CDR2 SNEGSKA (reference sequence). The CDR3 here is CSAVLISPGLTSEQYF. For the CDR3, the DNA is TGCAGTGCTGTCCTCATAAGCCCGGGACTCACTTCCGAGCAGTACTTC.

V is TRBV12-3 or TRBV12-4 and J is TRBJ2-7, with a possible D match to TRBD1 (6 bases). The CDR3 has 15 residues. The V gene lost 4 bases and the J gene lost 2 bases, with 15 bases spanning the gap. The CDR3 sequence: CASSYSPGQTYEQYF. CDR3 nucleotides: TGTGCCAGCAGTTACTCTCCCGGACAGACCTACGAGCAGTACTTC.

This clonotype was recorded at least ten times. This sequence joins TRBV2 and TRBJ2-5; TRBD1 is a possible D gene (6 bases). V was cut by 6 bases and J by 0 bases, with 14 bases left in between. The germline V gene encodes CDR1 SNHLY and CDR2 FYNNEI. The CDR3 consists of 15 residues. For the CDR3, the DNA is TGTGCCAGCAGCTCAAGGACAGCTTACCAAGAGACCCAGTACTTC. Its protein is CASSSRTAYQETQYF.

This clonotype was observed a few times. The CDR3 DNA is TGCACCTTAGGGACGGGGGAGACCCAGTACTTC. Translated: CTLGTGETQYF. The chain couples TRBV20-1 to TRBJ2-5; D assignment may be TRBD1 or TRBD2 (5 bases each). CDR1 DFQATT and CDR2 SNEGSKA come from the germline V gene (reference sequence). This CDR3 has 11 residues.

In DNA, the CDR3 is TGTGCCATCAGGACAGGGGACGGAAACACTGAAGCTTTCTTT. Protein sequence: CAIRTGDGNTEAFF. The V and J genes are TRBV10-3 and TRBJ1-1, with 8 bases aligning to TRBD1. Losses at the gene ends were 6 bases for V and 2 bases for J; bases not matched to a gene: 5. This CDR3 has 14 residues. In germline, CDR1 is ENHRY, CDR2 SYGVKD.

V usage is TRBV6-6 and J usage is TRBJ2-7, with TRBD2 identical over 8 bases. V was pared by 7 bases and J by 3 bases, with 11 bases of the junction left unmatched. Germline lookup yields CDR1 MNHNY and CDR2 SVGAGI (reference sequence). The CDR3 contains 15 residues. CDR3: CASNSLLAELYEQYF. CDR3 nucleotides: TGTGCCAGCAATTCCTTACTAGCGGAACTCTACGAGCAGTACTTC.